This T cell receptor (beta chain) derives from a study of CD8 T cells in Susac syndrome. Roughly 0.45 to 1 ug RNA was reverse transcribed with random hexamers. TCRdb re-called the immunoSEQ multiplex PCR reads through MiXCR, storing one row per CDR3 protein. The repertoire holds 150,000 to 160,000 distinct CDR3 sequences, around 95% seen once, with around 0.21% in the top ten. The receptor was derived from a human donor with multiple sclerosis. Sequencing was carried out using CD8+ T cells from PBMCs.

CDR3 bases: TGTGCCAGCAGTACGGGTAGCGGGGATGTGACCCAGTACTTC. This codes for CASSTGSGDVTQYF. The chain employs TRBV25-1 and TRBJ2-5; 8 bases line up with TRBD2. The CDR3 spans 14 residues. The trim removed 5 bases at V and 7 bases at J, leaving 9 bases unmatched. Germline CDR1 is MGHDK and CDR2 is SYGVNS.